What follows describes a single T cell receptor (beta chain). The data were taken from a study of blood T cell repertoires in COVID-19. Turning to the study itself: The United States, Italy and Spain supplied acute and convalescent COVID-19 samples. From T cells, B-cell-depleted T cells, or PBMCs came the material, which was cDNA or gDNA.

The CDR3 is made up of 14 amino acids. Germline loops: CDR1 SGDLS, CDR2 YYNGEE. The V segment lost 2 bases and the J segment 15 bases; nucleotides outside the gene matches: 13. As handled by the study authors: Estimation of nucleated cell counts relied on the amplification of reference gene primers. Only in-frame clones appear in the TCRdb table, and some are missing; sequencing was by immunoSEQ multiplex PCR. The DNA gave D and trimming, while V, J and clone size come from that table. The repertoire holds over 55,000 clones, with around four fifths as singletons. Sequences were obtained from peripheral blood. The chain couples TRBV9 to TRBJ2-1, with 8 positions matching TRBD2. The receptor's source is a man aged 50 to 59 with active COVID-19. The CDR3 loop reads CASSVELAALNPFF. Written as DNA, the CDR3 is TGTGCCAGCAGCGTCGAACTAGCGGCCCTCAACCCGTTCTTC. The whole variable domain, remainder taken from reference TRBV9 and TRBJ2-1, is DSGVTQTPKHLITATGQRVTLRCSPRSGDLSVYWYQQSLDQGLQFLIQYYNGEERAKGNILERFSAQQFPDLHSELNLSSLELGDSALYFCASSVELAALNPFFGPGTRLTVL.